These T cell receptor beta chains were read from a single sample in a study of blood T cells in healthy people across ages. A single record per CDR3 protein comes from TCRdb applying MiXCR to the 5' RACE reads. The repertoire holds about 1.5 million distinct CDR3 sequences, with roughly 43% as singletons. Sequencing used blood. The receptors stem from a woman between 18 and 29 years old in good health. CDR3s include the opening cysteine and the closing phenylalanine or tryptophan. D genes are given only for firm matches. The listing skips clone size in some rows; elsewhere it reads once, few, many or a size class.

size	J	V	D	DNA	CDR3
-	TRBJ2-7	TRBV9	-	TGTGCCAGCAGCGTAGATGGGGTGGGGACCTACGAGCAGTACTTC	CASSVDGVGTYEQYF
once	TRBJ2-3	TRBV7-2	-	TGTGCCAGCAGCCCACAAACCCCAGGGGCAGATACGCAGTATTTT	CASSPQTPGADTQYF
-	TRBJ1-1	TRBV5-1	-	TGCGCCAGCAGCTTAGACGGGAGTATGGACACTGAAGCTTTCTTT	CASSLDGSMDTEAFF
-	TRBJ2-4	TRBV3-1	-	TGTGCCAGCAGCCTTGGCGGTATTAACATTCAGTACTTC	CASSLGGINIQYF
many	TRBJ1-5	TRBV20-1	-	TGCAGTGCTACTGGCAGAGGTGGCAATCAGCCCCAGCATTTT	CSATGRGGNQPQHF
-	TRBJ1-2	TRBV10-3	-	TGTGCCATCAGTGACAACACCAACTATGGCTACACCTTC	CAISDNTNYGYTF
-	TRBJ2-1	TRBV7-9	TRBD1	TGTGCCAGCAGGTTACTACAGGGGGCATCCTCTTACCTCTCCTACAATGAGCAGTTCTTC	CASRLLQGASSYLSYNEQFF
-	TRBJ2-3	TRBV6-1	-	TGTGCCAGCAGTGAAGCCCCGCGGGACACGCAGTATTTT	CASSEAPRDTQYF
few	TRBJ1-2	TRBV25-1	-	TGTGCCAGCAGGACAGCTAACTATGGCTACACCTTC	CASRTANYGYTF
-	TRBJ2-7	TRBV6-2/TRBV6-3	TRBD1	TGTGCCAGCGAACCGGGACAGGGGCAATACGAGCAGTACTTC	CASEPGQGQYEQYF
-	TRBJ1-6	TRBV7-2	-	TGTGCCAGCAGCTTAACCCCAGGCAATTCACCCCTCCACTTT	CASSLTPGNSPLHF
-	TRBJ2-1	TRBV5-1	-	TGCGCCAGCAGGTACAGGACAGACAATGAGCGGTTCTTC	CASRYRTDNERFF
-	TRBJ2-5	TRBV5-1	-	TGCGCCAGCAGCTTCTGGACCAGCGGAGAGACCCAGTACTTC	CASSFWTSGETQYF
-	TRBJ2-1	TRBV2	TRBD1	TGTGCCAGCCAGGGGGCCCTCTACAATGAGCAGTTCTTC	CASQGALYNEQFF
-	TRBJ2-3	TRBV11-2	TRBD2	TGTGCCAGCAGCAGCGGGAGGGAATATACGCAGTATTTT	CASSSGREYTQYF
few	TRBJ1-2	TRBV6-5	-	TGTGCCAGCAGTTACGAGGCGCACGTCAACTATGGCTACACCTTC	CASSYEAHVNYGYTF
few	TRBJ2-3	TRBV20-1	TRBD2	TGCAGTGCTAGAGATAGAAAAGGCGGGAGGGCGTTCGCAGATACGCAGTATTTT	CSARDRKGGRAFADTQYF
-	TRBJ2-2	TRBV7-6	-	TGTGCCAGCAGCGCGGCGCCGGTTTACACCGGGGAGCTGTTTTTT	CASSAAPVYTGELFF
-	TRBJ2-2	TRBV12-3/TRBV12-4	-	TGTGCCAGCAGTTTAGACAGGGTCACCGGGGAGCTGTTTTTT	CASSLDRVTGELFF
-	TRBJ2-1	TRBV4-3	TRBD2	TGCGCCAGCAGCCAATTAGCCGGGACTAGCGTCAATGAGCAGTTCTTC	CASSQLAGTSVNEQFF
-	TRBJ1-2	TRBV20-1	-	TGCAGTGCTAGAGATCGGGGGGCCAATGGCTACACCTTC	CSARDRGANGYTF
-	TRBJ2-1	TRBV3-1	-	TGTGCCAGCAGCGTGGACCGTTCCTACGAGCAGTTCTTC	CASSVDRSYEQFF
-	TRBJ2-1	TRBV10-3	-	TGTGCCATCAGTGCCCCGGGGCGCGGGATTGGGAATGAGCAGTTCTTC	CAISAPGRGIGNEQFF
few	TRBJ2-3	TRBV12-5	-	TGTGCTAGTGGCCACCGGGGCGACGAAGATACGCAGTATTTT	CASGHRGDEDTQYF
-	TRBJ1-1	TRBV5-1	-	TGCGCCAGCAGCTTGGAAGGGTCTTTCAACACTGAAGCTTTCTTT	CASSLEGSFNTEAFF
few	TRBJ2-1	TRBV9	-	TGTGCCAGCAGACCCCGCCCGGGATACAATGAGCAGTTCTTC	CASRPRPGYNEQFF
-	TRBJ1-3	TRBV20-1	-	TGCAGTGCTAGAGATCCTTATGGTAGCGGTGGAAACACCATATATTTT	CSARDPYGSGGNTIYF
-	TRBJ1-2	TRBV4-1	-	TGCGCCAGCAGCCCCAGCATTGACTATGGCTACACCTTC	CASSPSIDYGYTF
-	TRBJ2-1	TRBV27	-	TGTGCCAGCAGTTCGCACCCGGACAGAGGTGACAATGAGCAGTTCTTC	CASSSHPDRGDNEQFF
-	TRBJ2-7	TRBV20-1	-	TGCAGTGCTAGGTTAAGGGAGAGCTCCTACGAGCAGTACTTC	CSARLRESSYEQYF
-	TRBJ1-5	TRBV20-1	-	TGCAGTGCTAGATCCCCTGGGGTTGTGAATCAGCCCCAGCATTTT	CSARSPGVVNQPQHF
-	TRBJ2-5	TRBV27	-	TGTGCCAGCAGTTTTGCAGGGTTTCAAGAGACCCAGTACTTC	CASSFAGFQETQYF
-	TRBJ2-7	TRBV29-1	TRBD2	TGCAGCGTTGACGATCTAGCGGGGGGTAACAATGAGCAGTACTTC	CSVDDLAGGNNEQYF
-	TRBJ2-7	TRBV3-1	-	TGTGCCAGCAGCCAAGAACCAAAAGGGAAATTCTACAATGAGCAGTACTTC	CASSQEPKGKFYNEQYF
few	TRBJ2-3	TRBV5-4	-	TGTGCCAGCACTAAACAGGGAGGTGGGGCAGATACGCAGTATTTT	CASTKQGGGADTQYF
-	TRBJ1-2	TRBV20-1	-	TGCAGTGCTAGAGGGCGGCTGGAGGCCAACTATGGCTACACCTTC	CSARGRLEANYGYTF
few	TRBJ2-3	TRBV11-2	-	TGTGCCAGCAGCCCTTATCCCCCTTTGCAGGGCTTCACAGATACGCAGTATTTT	CASSPYPPLQGFTDTQYF
-	TRBJ1-1	TRBV4-3	-	TGCGCCAGCAGCCTTTGGATGGAGACTGAAGCTTTCTTT	CASSLWMETEAFF
-	TRBJ2-1	TRBV20-1	-	TGCAGTGCCACCCACCGGGACACGTACAATGAGCAGTTCTTC	CSATHRDTYNEQFF
-	TRBJ2-7	TRBV2	-	TGTGCCAGCAGAGACATTGACCTCTCCTACGAGCAGTACTTC	CASRDIDLSYEQYF
once	TRBJ1-1	TRBV20-1	TRBD1	TGCAGTGCCGAGTCCGGACAGGCCTCAGCAACTATCACTGAAGCTTTCTTT	CSAESGQASATITEAFF
-	TRBJ2-7	TRBV27	-	TGTGCCAGCATCAGGGACGGGTCCCTCAGCTCCTACGAGCAGTACTTC	CASIRDGSLSSYEQYF
-	TRBJ2-1	TRBV7-2	-	TGTGCCAGCAGCTTAGTACGGCTAGCAAATGAGCAGTTCTTC	CASSLVRLANEQFF
few	TRBJ2-4	TRBV7-3	-	TGTGCCAGCAGCTTACGATTGGACTCCATCAACCGAGAGGGTGCCAAAAACATTCAGTACTTC	CASSLRLDSINREGAKNIQYF
-	TRBJ2-7	TRBV20-1	-	TGCAGTGCTTCGATCCGCAGGTTCCCCTACGAGCAGTACTTC	CSASIRRFPYEQYF
-	TRBJ2-7	TRBV20-1	TRBD2	TGCAGTGCTGGACCTAGCGGGATGGGCGAGCAGTACTTC	CSAGPSGMGEQYF
few	TRBJ2-2	TRBV7-9	-	TGTGCCAGCAGAACAGACAGGTCCTCGAACACCGGGGAGCTGTTTTTT	CASRTDRSSNTGELFF